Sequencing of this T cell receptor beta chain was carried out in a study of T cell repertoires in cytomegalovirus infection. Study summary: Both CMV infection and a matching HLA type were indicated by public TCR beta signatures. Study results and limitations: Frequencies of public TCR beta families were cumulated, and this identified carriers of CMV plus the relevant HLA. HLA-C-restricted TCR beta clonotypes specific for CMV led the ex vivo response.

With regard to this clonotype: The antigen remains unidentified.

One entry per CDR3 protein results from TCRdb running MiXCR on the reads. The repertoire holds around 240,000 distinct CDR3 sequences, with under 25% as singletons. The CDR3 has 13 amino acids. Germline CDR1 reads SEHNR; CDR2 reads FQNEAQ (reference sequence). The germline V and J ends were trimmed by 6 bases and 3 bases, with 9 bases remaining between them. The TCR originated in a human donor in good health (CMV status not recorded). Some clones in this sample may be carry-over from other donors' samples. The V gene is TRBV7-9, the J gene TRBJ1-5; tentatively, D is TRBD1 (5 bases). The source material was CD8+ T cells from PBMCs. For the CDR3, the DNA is TGTGCCAGCAGGTCAGGGTTCAATCAGCCCCAGCATTTT. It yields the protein CASRSGFNQPQHF.